These 18 T cell receptor beta chains came from one sample sequenced in a study of Graves' ophthalmopathy and Graves' hyperthyroidism. RNA transcripts served as template for amplifying TCR beta CDR3 sequences. Amplification began with first-round RT-PCR using HTBI primers, then second-round multiplex PCR was performed. A single record per CDR3 protein comes from TCRdb applying MiXCR to the multiplex PCR reads. The sample carries 650,000 to 800,000 distinct CDR3 sequences, about two fifths recorded once. Sample: peripheral blood. The source of these receptors is an adult man with Graves' ophthalmopathy.

This clonotype was seen a single time. Here the CDR3 reads CSAQGIRETQYF. CDR3 DNA: TGCAGCGCCCAGGGGATCCGGGAGACCCAGTACTTC. The rearrangement joins TRBV29-1 to TRBJ2-5, with TRBD1 as a possible D gene (6 bases). The CDR3 has 12 residues. Trimming shortened V by 7 bases and J by 5 bases, and 14 bases separated the two germline ends. Germline V gene lookup returns CDR1 SQVTM and CDR2 ANQGSEA. The full variable domain, with the rest looked up from reference TRBV29-1 and TRBJ2-5, is SAVISQKPSRDICQRGTSLTIQCQVDSQVTMMFWYRQQPGQSLTLIATANQGSEATYESGFVIDKFPISRPNLTFSTLTVSNMSPEDSSIYLCSAQGIRETQYFGPGTRLLVL.

This clonotype was detected only a few times. This chain uses TRBV4-1 with TRBJ1-6, with TRBD1 identical over 8 bases. V lost 10 bases to trimming and J lost 9 bases; unmatched junction nucleotides: 11. There are 14 residues in the CDR3. Germline CDR1 is MGHRA and CDR2 is YSYEKL. This CDR3 reads CATSRDRQSSPLHF. The CDR3 region has the DNA TGCGCCACCAGTCGGGACAGGCAAAGTTCACCCCTCCACTTT.

This clonotype was picked up many times. V is TRBV20-1 and J is TRBJ2-7; no definite D call. Deletions cut 0 bases from V and 5 bases from J, with 5 bases between. The CDR3 loop spans 11 amino acids. Germline values: CDR1 DFQATT, CDR2 SNEGSKA (reference sequence). This CDR3 reads CSAREQHEQYF. In DNA, the CDR3 is TGCAGTGCTAGAGAACAGCACGAGCAGTACTTC.

This clonotype was seen many times. V is TRBV24-1 and J is TRBJ1-6, with D possibly matching TRBD1 (6 bases). CDR3 length: 16 amino acids. V was shortened by 5 bases and J by 7 bases, with 17 bases between the two germline ends. Germline V gene sequence: CDR1 KGHDR, CDR2 SFDVKD. The CDR3: CATSVPPRTENSPLHF. In DNA, the CDR3 is TGTGCCACCAGTGTCCCTCCCCGGACAGAAAATTCACCCCTCCACTTT.

This clonotype was observed many times. The rearrangement links TRBV19 to TRBJ1-1; TRBD1 agrees at 9 bases. The germline V gene encodes CDR1 LNHDA and CDR2 SQIVND (reference sequence). The CDR3 is 15 residues long. With V trimmed by 3 bases and J by 10 bases, 12 bases remained unmatched. The CDR3 DNA reads TGTGCCAGTAGTATGCGACAGGGGGAGGTCAAAGGAGCTTTCTTT. Translating it yields CASSMRQGEVKGAFF.

The chain recombines TRBV7-2 with TRBJ2-5; perhaps TRBD1 as D (5 bases). Per germline, CDR1 SGHTA and CDR2 FQGNSA. This CDR3 is 15 amino acids long. Deletions cut 1 base from V and 8 bases from J, with 17 bases between. CDR3 DNA sequence: TGTGCCAGCAGCTTAGAGGCAGGGATGAGTAGAACCCAGTACTTC. This encodes CASSLEAGMSRTQYF.

The chain carries TRBV7-9 and TRBJ2-5; D possibly matches TRBD1 or TRBD2 (5 bases each). Looked up from germline, CDR1 is SEHNR and CDR2 is FQNEAQ (reference sequence). Trimming removed 5 bases from V and 12 bases from J, with 16 bases in between. This CDR3 region has 12 residues. CDR3 in amino acids: CASSVTGTGEYF. The CDR3 region has the DNA TGTGCCAGCAGCGTAACCGGGACCGGGGAGTACTTC.

The chain has TRBV29-1 and TRBJ2-7, with D perhaps TRBD1 (7 bases). The V gene's germline CDR1 is SQVTM and CDR2 ANQGSEA. The CDR3 totals 13 residues. Trimming stripped 8 bases from V and 5 bases from J, with 19 bases between. The CDR3 DNA is TGCAGCTTGGTCGGACAGGACTACGACGAGCAGTACTTC. It encodes CSLVGQDYDEQYF.

Notes on this clonotype: One junction end does not reproduce the germline sequence, and a read error may be involved. V gene TRBV6-4 combines with J gene TRBJ1-5; 8 positions match TRBD1. This CDR3 region has 15 residues. Germline loops: CDR1 MRHNA, CDR2 SNTAGT. CDR3 sequence (DNA): TGTGCCATCAGTGACCGGAAAGACAGGGGTCAGCCCCAGCATTTT. Its translation is CAISDRKDRGQPQHF.

This clonotype was found a few times. A much larger clone lies a single base off, so this may be a read error. The J gene is TRBJ2-7, the V gene TRBV10-3, with D perhaps given as TRBD1 or TRBD2 (5 bases each). The CDR3 extends over 13 amino acids. Germline lookup yields CDR1 ENHRY and CDR2 SYGVKD. CDR3 sequence: CAISTGTSYGQYF. CDR3 bases: TGTGCCATCAGTACCGGGACCTCCTACGGGCAGTACTTC.

At least ten counts were recorded for this clonotype. This rearrangement joins TRBV4-1 to TRBJ1-2, with 8 nucleotides matching TRBD1. From germline, CDR1 is MGHRA and CDR2 YSYEKL. This CDR3 has 15 residues. V was pared by 1 base and J by 3 bases, with 4 bases of the junction left unmatched. The CDR3 DNA reads TGCGCCAGCAGCCAAGTCGGGACAGGAGACTATGGCTACACCTTC. Protein sequence: CASSQVGTGDYGYTF.

The table lists this clonotype with many counts. The chain joins TRBV7-6 to TRBJ1-2; D unclear. V was clipped by 5 bases and J by 7 bases, with 11 bases between them. There are 12 residues in the CDR3. Germline CDR1 reads SGHVS; CDR2 reads FNYEAQ. The DNA of the CDR3 is TGTGCCAGCAGCCCCCCGGGCACTGGCTACACCTTC. It specifies CASSPPGTGYTF.

This clonotype was picked up many times. This chain links TRBV7-2 with TRBJ1-4; D is ambiguous. The V gene's germline CDR1 is SGHTA and CDR2 FQGNSA. Trimming took 1 base from V and 3 from J, leaving 6 bases between them. The CDR3 spans 14 residues. The CDR3 spells CASSLGTSNEKLFF. The CDR3 nucleotides are TGTGCCAGCAGCTTAGGAACCTCTAATGAAAAACTGTTTTTT.

Turning to this clonotype: At one end, the junction sequence differs from germline, possibly due to a read error. The gene calls are TRBV11-1 and TRBJ2-5; 8 bases match TRBD1. This CDR3 has 16 amino acids. CDR1 and CDR2 (germline): SGHAT, FQDESV (reference sequence). The CDR3 nucleotides are TGTGCCAGCAGCTCACAACCCGGACAGGGCCAAGAGACCCAGCACTTC. Its translation: CASSSQPGQGQETQHF.

This clonotype was seen repeatedly, ten times or more. The J gene is TRBJ2-6, the V gene TRBV12-5; D is possibly TRBD2 (5 bases). There are 17 residues in the CDR3. Germline CDR1 LGHNT, CDR2 FRNRAP. Trimming left V 6 bases short and J 0 bases short, with 15 bases between. The CDR3 reads CASGGMAGHSGANVLTF. The CDR3 DNA is TGTGCTAGTGGAGGGATGGCGGGTCACTCTGGGGCCAACGTCCTGACTTTC.

This clonotype was seen a few times. V gene TRBV7-9 combines with J gene TRBJ1-1; D is perhaps TRBD1 (5 bases). Germline V gene data show CDR1 as SEHNR and CDR2 as FQNEAQ (reference sequence). V was trimmed by 4 bases and J by 5 bases, leaving 17 bases between them. The CDR3 length is 15 residues. CDR3 bases: TGTGCCAGCAGCTCCCAAGGGGACGGGAGAACTGAAGCTTTCTTT. Protein: CASSSQGDGRTEAFF.

This clonotype was seen repeatedly, ten times or more. The chain carries TRBV2 and TRBJ2-5; 10 bases are shared with TRBD2. J was trimmed by 4 bases and V by 4 bases; bases with no gene match: 6. The CDR3 spans 15 residues. The germline gives CDR1 SNHLY, CDR2 FYNNEI. This CDR3 is CASSGLAGEVETQYF. The CDR3 bases are TGTGCCAGCAGTGGCCTAGCGGGAGAGGTAGAGACCCAGTACTTC.

With respect to this clonotype: Germline and junction disagree at one end, which may indicate a read error. The rearrangement uses TRBV5-1 and TRBJ2-7; possible D gene TRBD1, 5 bases. CDR1 is SGHRS, CDR2 YFSETQ, per germline. This CDR3 is built from 15 residues. For the CDR3, the DNA is TGCGCCAGCAGCTCAGGACACGCCGACTCCTACAAGCAGTACTTC. This codes for CASSSGHADSYKQYF.